A single T cell receptor (beta chain) is shown here with its context. Its antigen is not identified. The sample originates from a study of T cell responses to AZD1222 COVID-19 vaccine. Study-level points and caveats: Rises in breadth and depth of Spike-specific TCRs came after two AZD1222 doses. Nearly half of spike-specific TCRs reportedly target variant regions that are unmutated in the B.1.351 and B.1.1.7 variants.

Profiled with immunoSEQ multiplex PCR; TCRdb holds only in-frame clones, not every one. This table has roughly 62,000 clones, 76% appearing once. The sample consisted of peripheral blood, taken on day 0 of AZD1222 vaccination. The TCR originated in an adult in good health.

The CDR3 here is CASTLSTHHEQYF. The DNA for the CDR3 is TGTGCCAGCACCCTTTCGACCCACCACGAGCAGTACTTC. The V call is TRBV12-3 or TRBV12-4, the J call TRBJ2-7, with unresolved D. The V and J ends lost 7 bases and 5 bases respectively, with 15 bases between them. The CDR3 runs to 13 residues.